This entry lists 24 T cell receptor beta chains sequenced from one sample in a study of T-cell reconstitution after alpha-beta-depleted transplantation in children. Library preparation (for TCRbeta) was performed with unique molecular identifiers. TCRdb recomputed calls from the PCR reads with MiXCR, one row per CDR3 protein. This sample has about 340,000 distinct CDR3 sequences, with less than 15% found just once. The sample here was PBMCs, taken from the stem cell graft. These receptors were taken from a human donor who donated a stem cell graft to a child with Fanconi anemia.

The CDR3: CASSLEAGDNEQFF. For the CDR3, the DNA is TGTGCCAGCAGCTTAGAGGCAGGAGACAATGAGCAGTTCTTC. The chain combines TRBV7-2 with TRBJ2-1, with D hard to call. The CDR3 has 14 amino acids. Germline values: CDR1 SGHTA, CDR2 FQGNSA. The V and J ends lost 1 base and 5 bases respectively, with 9 bases between them.

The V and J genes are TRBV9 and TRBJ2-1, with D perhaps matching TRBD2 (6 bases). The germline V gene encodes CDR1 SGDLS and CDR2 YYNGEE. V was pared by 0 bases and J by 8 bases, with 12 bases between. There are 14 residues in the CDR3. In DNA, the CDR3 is TGTGCCAGCAGCGTAGTGGGGACTGAGGATGAGCAGTTCTTC. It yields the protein CASSVVGTEDEQFF. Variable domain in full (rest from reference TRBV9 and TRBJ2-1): DSGVTQTPKHLITATGQRVTLRCSPRSGDLSVYWYQQSLDQGLQFLIQYYNGEERAKGNILERFSAQQFPDLHSELNLSSLELGDSALYFCASSVVGTEDEQFFGPGTRLTVL.

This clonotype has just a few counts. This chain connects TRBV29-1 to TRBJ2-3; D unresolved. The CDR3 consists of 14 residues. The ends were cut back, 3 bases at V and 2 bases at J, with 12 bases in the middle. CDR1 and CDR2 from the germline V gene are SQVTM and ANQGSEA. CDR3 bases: TGCAGCGTTGATGGGCTGGCAGACACAGATACGCAGTATTTT. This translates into CSVDGLADTDTQYF.

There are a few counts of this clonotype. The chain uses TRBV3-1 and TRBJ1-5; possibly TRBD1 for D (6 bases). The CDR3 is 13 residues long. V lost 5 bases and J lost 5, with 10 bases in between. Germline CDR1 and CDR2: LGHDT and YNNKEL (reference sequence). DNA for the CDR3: TGTGCCAGCAGCTCGGACAGCGATCAGCCCCAGCATTTT. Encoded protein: CASSSDSDQPQHF.

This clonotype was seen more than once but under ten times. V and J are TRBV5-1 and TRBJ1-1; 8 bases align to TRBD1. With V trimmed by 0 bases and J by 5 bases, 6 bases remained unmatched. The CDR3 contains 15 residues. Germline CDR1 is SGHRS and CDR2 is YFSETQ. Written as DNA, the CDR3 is TGCGCCAGCAGCTTGGCGACAGGGGTAATAACTGAAGCTTTCTTT. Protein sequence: CASSLATGVITEAFF.

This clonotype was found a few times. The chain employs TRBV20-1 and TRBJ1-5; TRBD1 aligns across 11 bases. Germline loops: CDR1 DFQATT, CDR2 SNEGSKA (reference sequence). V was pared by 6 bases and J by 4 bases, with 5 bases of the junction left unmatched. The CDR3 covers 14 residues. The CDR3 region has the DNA TGCAGTGCCCGGACAGGGGGCTCGAATCAGCCCCAGCATTTT. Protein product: CSARTGGSNQPQHF.

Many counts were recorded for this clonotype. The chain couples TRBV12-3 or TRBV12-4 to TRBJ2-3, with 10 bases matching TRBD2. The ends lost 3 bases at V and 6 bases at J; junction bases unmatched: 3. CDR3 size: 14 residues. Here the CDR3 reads CASSLVSGGDTQYF. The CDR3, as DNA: TGTGCCAGCAGTTTGGTTAGCGGGGGGGATACGCAGTATTTT.

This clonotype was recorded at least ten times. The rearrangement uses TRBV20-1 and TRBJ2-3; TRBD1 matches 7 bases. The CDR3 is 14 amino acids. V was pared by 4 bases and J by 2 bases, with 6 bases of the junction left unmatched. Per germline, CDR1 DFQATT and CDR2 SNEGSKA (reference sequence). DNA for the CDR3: TGCAGTGCTATTCAGGGGGAGAACACAGATACGCAGTATTTT. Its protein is CSAIQGENTDTQYF.

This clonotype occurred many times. In DNA, the CDR3 is TGTGCCAGCAGTTACTCGAGGGCCCTGCCAACCGGGGAGCTGTTTTTT. It yields the protein CASSYSRALPTGELFF. The chain employs TRBV6-2 or TRBV6-3 and TRBJ2-2; maybe TRBD2 (5 bases). Per germline, CDR1 MNHEY and CDR2 SVGEGT. CDR3 size: 16 residues. The V end lost 0 bases, the J end lost 5 bases, and 13 bases lay between the germline ends.

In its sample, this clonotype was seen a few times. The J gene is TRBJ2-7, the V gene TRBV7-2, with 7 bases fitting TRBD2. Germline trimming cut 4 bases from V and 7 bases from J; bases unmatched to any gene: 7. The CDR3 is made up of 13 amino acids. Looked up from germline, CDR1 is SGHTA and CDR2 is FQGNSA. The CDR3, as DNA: TGTGCCAGCAGCTCGGGGGGTTCTGGGGAGCAGTACTTC. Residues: CASSSGGSGEQYF. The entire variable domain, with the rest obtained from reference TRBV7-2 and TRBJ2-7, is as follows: GAGVSQSPSNKVTEKGKDVELRCDPISGHTALYWYRQSLGQGLEFLIYFQGNSAPDKSGLPSDRFSAERTGGSVSTLTIQRTQQEDSAVYLCASSSGGSGEQYFGPGTRLTVT.

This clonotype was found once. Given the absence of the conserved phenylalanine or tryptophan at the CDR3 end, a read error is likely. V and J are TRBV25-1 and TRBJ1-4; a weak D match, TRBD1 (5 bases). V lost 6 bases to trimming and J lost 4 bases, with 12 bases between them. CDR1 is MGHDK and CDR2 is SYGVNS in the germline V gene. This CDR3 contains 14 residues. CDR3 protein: CASRGPWGNEKLFY. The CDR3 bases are TGTGCCAGCAGGGGACCCTGGGGTAATGAAAAACTGTTTTAT.

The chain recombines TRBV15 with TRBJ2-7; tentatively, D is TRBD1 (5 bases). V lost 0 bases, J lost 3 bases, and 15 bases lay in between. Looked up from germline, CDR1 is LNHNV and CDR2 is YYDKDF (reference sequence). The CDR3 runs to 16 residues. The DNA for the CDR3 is TGTGCCACCAGCAGAGATCAAGTTAATAGGGGCTACGAGCAGTACTTC. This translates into CATSRDQVNRGYEQYF.

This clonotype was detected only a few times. The CDR3 nucleotides read TGTGCCAGCTCACCACCCAGCCAGGGGTCAGATACGCAGTATTTT. Translated, it gives CASSPPSQGSDTQYF. The chain uses TRBV18 and TRBJ2-3; D might be TRBD1 (6 bases). The CDR3 loop spans 15 amino acids. The V and J ends lost 0 bases and 4 bases respectively, with 11 bases between them. The germline V gene encodes CDR1 KGHSH and CDR2 LQKENI.

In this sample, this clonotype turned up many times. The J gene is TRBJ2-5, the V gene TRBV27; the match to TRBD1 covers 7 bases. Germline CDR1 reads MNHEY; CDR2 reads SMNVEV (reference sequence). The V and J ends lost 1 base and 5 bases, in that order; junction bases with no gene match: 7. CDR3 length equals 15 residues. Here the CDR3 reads CASSLWAGGRETQYF. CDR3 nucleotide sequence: TGTGCCAGCAGTTTATGGGCAGGGGGTCGGGAGACCCAGTACTTC.

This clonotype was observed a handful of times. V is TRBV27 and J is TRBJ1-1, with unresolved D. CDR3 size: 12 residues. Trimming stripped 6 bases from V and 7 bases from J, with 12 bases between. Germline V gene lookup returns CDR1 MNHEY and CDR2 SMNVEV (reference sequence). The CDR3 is CASRGKYLEAFF. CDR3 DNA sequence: TGTGCCAGCAGGGGGAAGTACCTTGAAGCTTTCTTT.

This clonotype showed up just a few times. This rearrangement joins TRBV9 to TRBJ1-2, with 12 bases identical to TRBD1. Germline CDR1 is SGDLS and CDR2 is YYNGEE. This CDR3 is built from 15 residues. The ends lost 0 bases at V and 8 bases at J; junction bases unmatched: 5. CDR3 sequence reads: CASSVGGQGARGYTF. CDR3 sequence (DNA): TGTGCCAGCAGCGTAGGGGGACAGGGGGCGCGAGGCTACACCTTC.

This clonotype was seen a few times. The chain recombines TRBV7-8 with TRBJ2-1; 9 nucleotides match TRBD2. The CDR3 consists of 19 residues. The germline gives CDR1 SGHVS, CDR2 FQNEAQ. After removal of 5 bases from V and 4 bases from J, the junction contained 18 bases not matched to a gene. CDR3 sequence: CASSQNAAGGPKTYNEQFF. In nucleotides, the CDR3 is TGTGCCAGCAGCCAAAATGCAGCGGGGGGACCAAAGACGTACAATGAGCAGTTCTTC.

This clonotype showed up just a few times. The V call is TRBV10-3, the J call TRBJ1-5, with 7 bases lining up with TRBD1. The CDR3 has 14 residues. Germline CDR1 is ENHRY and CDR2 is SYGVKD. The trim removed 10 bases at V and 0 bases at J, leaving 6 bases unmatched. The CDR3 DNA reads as TGTGCCACCGGCCAGGGGGATAGCAATCAGCCCCAGCATTTT. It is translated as CATGQGDSNQPQHF.

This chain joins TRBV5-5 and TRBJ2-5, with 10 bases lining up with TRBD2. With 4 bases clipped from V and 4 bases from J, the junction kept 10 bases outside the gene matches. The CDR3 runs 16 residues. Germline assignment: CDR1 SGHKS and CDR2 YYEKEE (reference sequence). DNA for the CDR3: TGTGCCAGCAGCCCAGCGGGGGGGCGCGTAGGAGAGACCCAGTACTTC. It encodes CASSPAGGRVGETQYF.

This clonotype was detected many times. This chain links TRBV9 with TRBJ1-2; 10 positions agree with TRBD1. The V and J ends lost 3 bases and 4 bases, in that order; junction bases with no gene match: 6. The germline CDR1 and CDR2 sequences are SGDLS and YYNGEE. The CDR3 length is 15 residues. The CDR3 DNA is TGTGCCAGCAGCGAGGAGACAGGGGGCTTCTATGGCTACACCTTC. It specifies CASSEETGGFYGYTF.

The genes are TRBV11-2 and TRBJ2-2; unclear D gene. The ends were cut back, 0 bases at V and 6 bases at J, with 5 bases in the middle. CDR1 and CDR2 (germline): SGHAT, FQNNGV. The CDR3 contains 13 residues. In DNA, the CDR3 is TGTGCCAGCAGCTTAGATTTCGCCGGGGAGCTGTTTTTT. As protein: CASSLDFAGELFF.

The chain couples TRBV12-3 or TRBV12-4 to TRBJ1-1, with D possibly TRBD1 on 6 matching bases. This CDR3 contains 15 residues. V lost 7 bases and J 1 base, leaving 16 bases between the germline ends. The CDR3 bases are TGTGCCAGCACCCTGGGGGCAGCCGAGAACACTGAAGCTTTCTTT. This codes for CASTLGAAENTEAFF.

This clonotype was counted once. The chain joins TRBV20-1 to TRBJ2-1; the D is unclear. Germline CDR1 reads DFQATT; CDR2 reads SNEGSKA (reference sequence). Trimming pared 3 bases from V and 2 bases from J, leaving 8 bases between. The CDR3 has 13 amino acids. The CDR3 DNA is TGCAGTGCTAGTTCCGCAGCCTACAATGAGCAGTTCTTC. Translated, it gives CSASSAAYNEQFF.

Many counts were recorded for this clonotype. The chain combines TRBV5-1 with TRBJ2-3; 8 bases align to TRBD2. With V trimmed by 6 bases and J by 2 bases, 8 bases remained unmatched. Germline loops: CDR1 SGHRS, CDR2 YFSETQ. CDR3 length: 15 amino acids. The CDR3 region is CASTGGGYNTDTQYF. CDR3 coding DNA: TGCGCCAGCACCGGGGGGGGCTATAACACAGATACGCAGTATTTT. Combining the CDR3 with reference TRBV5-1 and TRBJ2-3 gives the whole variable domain KAGVTQTPRYLIKTRGQQVTLSCSPISGHRSVSWYQQTPGQGLQFLFEYFSETQRNKGNFPGRFSGRQFSNSRSEMNVSTLELGDSALYLCASTGGGYNTDTQYFGPGTRLTVL.